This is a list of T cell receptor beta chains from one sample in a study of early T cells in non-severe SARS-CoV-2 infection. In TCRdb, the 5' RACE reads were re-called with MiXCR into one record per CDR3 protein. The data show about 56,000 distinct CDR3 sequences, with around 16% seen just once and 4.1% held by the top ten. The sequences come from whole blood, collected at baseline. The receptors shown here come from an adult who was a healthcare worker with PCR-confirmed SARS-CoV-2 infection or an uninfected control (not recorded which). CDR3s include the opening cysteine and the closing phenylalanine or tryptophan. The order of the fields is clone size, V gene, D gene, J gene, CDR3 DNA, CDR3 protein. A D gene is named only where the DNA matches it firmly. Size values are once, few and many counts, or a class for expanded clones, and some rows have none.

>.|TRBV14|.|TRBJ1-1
TGTGCCAGCAGCCTCACCATGGACACTGAAGCTTTCTTT
CASSLTMDTEAFF
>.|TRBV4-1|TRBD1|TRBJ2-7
TGCGCCAGCAGCCAAGGGGGACAGAACGAGCAGTACTTC
CASSQGGQNEQYF
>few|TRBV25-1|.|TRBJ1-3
TGTGCCAGCAGTGCCGGCGGCTCTGGAAACACCATATATTTT
CASSAGGSGNTIYF
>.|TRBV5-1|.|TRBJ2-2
TGCGCCAGCAGCCGAGCCGCATCAACGACCGGGGAGCTGTTTTTT
CASSRAASTTGELFF
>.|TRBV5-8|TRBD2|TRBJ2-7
TGTGCCAGCAGCCAGGGACTAGCGGTCTACGAGCAGTACTTC
CASSQGLAVYEQYF
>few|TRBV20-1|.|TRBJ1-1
TGCAGTGCGCCGGACGGACGTAACACTGAAGCTTTCTTT
CSAPDGRNTEAFF
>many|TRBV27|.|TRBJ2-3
TGTGCCAGCAGCCCGGCTGCAGGGCGGCCCACAGATACGCAGTATTTT
CASSPAAGRPTDTQYF
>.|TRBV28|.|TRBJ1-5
TGTGCCAGCAGTAGCAGCCTAAATCAGCCCCAGCATTTT
CASSSSLNQPQHF
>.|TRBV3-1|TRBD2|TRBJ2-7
TGTGCCAGCAGCCAAGATCTAGCGGGGGATTTCTCCTACGAGCAGTACTTC
CASSQDLAGDFSYEQYF
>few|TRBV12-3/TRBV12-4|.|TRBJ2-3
TGTGCCAGCACCCAGGGGTTGGGTACGCAGTATTTT
CASTQGLGTQYF
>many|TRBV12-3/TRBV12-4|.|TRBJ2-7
TGTGCCAGCTCCCTCCACGGATCTCCACGCTACGAGCAGTACTTC
CASSLHGSPRYEQYF
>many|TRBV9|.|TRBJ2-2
TGTGCCAGCAGCCCGTACGCCGGGGAGCTGTTTTTT
CASSPYAGELFF
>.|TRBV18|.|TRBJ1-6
TGTGCCAGCTCACCGGGTTTCGAGGGGAGTTCACCCCTCCACTTT
CASSPGFEGSSPLHF
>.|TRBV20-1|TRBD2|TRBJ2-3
TGCAGTGTTAGAAAGCCGGGACTAGCGGATACGCAGTATTTT
CSVRKPGLADTQYF
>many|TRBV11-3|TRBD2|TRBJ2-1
TGTGCCAGCAGCCCAAATAGCGGGGGAAATGAGCAGTTCTTC
CASSPNSGGNEQFF
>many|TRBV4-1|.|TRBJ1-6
TGCGCCAGCAGAAACAGAGAGGGGAGCGGGTCACCCCTCCACTTT
CASRNREGSGSPLHF
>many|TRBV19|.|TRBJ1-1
TGTGCCAGTAGTCCCCCAGGGACGGTCACTGAAGCTTTCTTT
CASSPPGTVTEAFF
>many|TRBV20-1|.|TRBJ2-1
TGCAGTGCCAGTCCGGCAGTTAATGAGCAGTTCTTC
CSASPAVNEQFF
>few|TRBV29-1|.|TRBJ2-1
TGCAGCGTAGAACGGGGGGCTACGAGGAATGAGCAGTTCTTC
CSVERGATRNEQFF
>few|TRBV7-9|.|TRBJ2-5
TGTGCCAGCAGCTTAAAGGCCATTGAAGAGACCCAGTACTTC
CASSLKAIEETQYF
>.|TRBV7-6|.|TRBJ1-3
TGTGCCAGCAGCTTAGAGGCCGGGGTGAGCTCTGGAATCACCATATATTTT
CASSLEAGVSSGITIYF
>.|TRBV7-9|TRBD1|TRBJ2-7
TGTGCCAGCAGGATGGACAGGGCCAACGAGCAGTACTTC
CASRMDRANEQYF
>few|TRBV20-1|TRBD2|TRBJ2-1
TGCAGTGCGTCAGCCGGGACTAGCCCCAATGAGCAGTTCTTC
CSASAGTSPNEQFF
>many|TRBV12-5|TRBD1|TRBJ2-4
TGTGCTAGTGGTCGCCGGACAGGACCTCGGACTCAGTACTTC
CASGRRTGPRTQYF
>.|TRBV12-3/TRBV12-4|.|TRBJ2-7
TGTGCCAGCAGTCCATGGACCTACGAGCAGTACTTC
CASSPWTYEQYF
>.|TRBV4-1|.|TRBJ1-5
TGCGCCAGCAGCCACCCGACAGAACGCGGTCAGCCCCAGCATTTT
CASSHPTERGQPQHF
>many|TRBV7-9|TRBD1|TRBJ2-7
TGTGCCAGCAGCTTTACCTCAACAGGGGCCTACGAGCAGTACTTC
CASSFTSTGAYEQYF
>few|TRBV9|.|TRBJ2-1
TGTGCCAGCGGTGTTGAGCAGTTCTTC
CASGVEQFF
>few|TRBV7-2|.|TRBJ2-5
TGTGCCAGCAGCTTAGAACGCGTCGAAGAGACCCAGTACTTC
CASSLERVEETQYF
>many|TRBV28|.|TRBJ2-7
TGTGCCAGCAGTTTCCCCCCCCTCTACGAGCAGTACTTC
CASSFPPLYEQYF
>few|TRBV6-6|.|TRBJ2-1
TGTGCCAGCAGTTTATCCCCTTTTGCGGGTGAGCAGTTCTTC
CASSLSPFAGEQFF
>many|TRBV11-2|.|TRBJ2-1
TGTGCCAGCAGCCTCATTAGCGACTACAATGAGCAGTTCTTC
CASSLISDYNEQFF
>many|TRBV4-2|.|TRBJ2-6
TGTGCCAGCAGCCAAGATGGCAGCTCTGGGGCCAACGTCCTGACTTTC
CASSQDGSSGANVLTF
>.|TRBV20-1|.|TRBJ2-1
TGCAGCGTTTACACCCTGCCTGGCAATGAGCAGTTCTTC
CSVYTLPGNEQFF
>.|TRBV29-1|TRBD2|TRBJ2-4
TGCAGCGTTGCGGGGGGAGACATTCAGTACTTC
CSVAGGDIQYF
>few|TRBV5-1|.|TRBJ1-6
TGCGCCAGCAGATCGGGACAAGACCCCTATAATTCACCCCTCCACTTT
CASRSGQDPYNSPLHF
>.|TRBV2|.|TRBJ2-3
TGTGCCAGCAGTGGGTCGGGGCGGATCACAGATACGCAGTATTTT
CASSGSGRITDTQYF
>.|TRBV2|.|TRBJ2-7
TGTGCCAGCAGTGTCTCTCGACGCCCGTTCTCCTACGAGCAGTACTTC
CASSVSRRPFSYEQYF
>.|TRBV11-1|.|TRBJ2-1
TGTGCCAGCACCCCACTCAGCGGGTGGGGCGATGAGCAGTTCTTC
CASTPLSGWGDEQFF
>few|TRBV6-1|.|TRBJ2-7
TGTGCCAGCAGTGAGGTGGCAGGGGATAGTTCCTACGAGCAGTACTTC
CASSEVAGDSSYEQYF
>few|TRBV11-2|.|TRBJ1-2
TGTGCCAGCAGCTCCTCTGGGGGGCTTGGCTACACCTTC
CASSSSGGLGYTF
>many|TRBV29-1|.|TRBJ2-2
TGCAGCGTTATAGTCTTAGCGGCGAACACCGGGGAGCTGTTTTTT
CSVIVLAANTGELFF
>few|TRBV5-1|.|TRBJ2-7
TGCGCCAGCAGCCGGGTTGGGACCGCGGTTGACGAGCAGTACTTC
CASSRVGTAVDEQYF
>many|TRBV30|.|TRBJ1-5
TGTGCCTGGAGTGTATCCGACAGCAGAGATCAGCCCCAGCATTTT
CAWSVSDSRDQPQHF
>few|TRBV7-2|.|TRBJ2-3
TGTGCCAGCAGCCGCACTGCGGCGGGGGCGCAGGATACGCAGTATTTT
CASSRTAAGAQDTQYF
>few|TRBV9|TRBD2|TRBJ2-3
TGTGCCAGCAGTTCTGCGACTAGCGCGCGCACAGATACGCAGTATTTT
CASSSATSARTDTQYF
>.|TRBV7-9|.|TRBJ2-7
TGTGCCAGCAGCTTACTACAGGGACCCTACGAGCAGTACTTC
CASSLLQGPYEQYF
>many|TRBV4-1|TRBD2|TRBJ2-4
TGCGCCAGCAGCCAAGCTAGCGGGCTAGCCAAAAACATTCAGTACTTC
CASSQASGLAKNIQYF